The TCR beta chain under discussion was sequenced for a study of tumor-infiltrating lymphocytes in primary liver carcinoma. The study's findings and limits: The overlap of tumor-adjacent and tumor-blood pairs was smaller than that of tumor region pairs. Tumors and blood were compared for top-250-clone fraction, and tumors had the significantly higher value (p = 0.039).

It was from roughly 20-30 mg of unsorted bulk tissue that RNA and DNA were co-extracted. More than 85% viable tumor cells made up every tumor sample. Germline CDR1 MNHNY, CDR2 SVGAGI (reference sequence). CDR3 length equals 12 residues. With a constant-region primer, TCR beta cDNA was made from approximately 520 ng of total RNA. Slightly modified ARM-PCR served as the procedure for the TCR beta libraries. These libraries came from three rounds of nested multiplex PCR. With TRBV1-TRBV30 forward primers and a C-beta reverse primer, the first two PCR rounds were run for approximately 10 cycles each. TCRdb reprocessed the multiplex PCR reads with MiXCR, giving one entry per CDR3 protein. In the table there are around 70,000 distinct CDR3 sequences, nearly 70% of which are singletons. Remarks on this clonotype: Its antigen remains unknown. A read error is possible here, since a much larger clone lies one base away.

This receptor was taken from a middle-aged man with primary liver carcinoma and hepatitis B virus infection. The V and J genes are TRBV6-6 and TRBJ1-5; D gene ambiguous. Sequenced input: liver tumor tissue from sampling region 4. Stated subset: tumor region T4, right-lateral pole. This chain's CDR3 is CVSSYSKQPQHF. The DNA for the CDR3 is TGTGTCAGCAGTTACTCGAAGCAGCCCCAGCATTTT.